This T cell receptor beta chain was profiled in a study of Ad26.COV2.S vaccination and SARS-CoV-2 variants. At the level of the study: Administration of Ad26.COV2.S was intramuscular, either once or twice 56 days apart.

Documented treatment: around 19 received Ad26.COV2.S at low or high dose, single or two shots; about five received placebo; per-sample allocation not given. Day 63 following the first vaccine or placebo injection was when the samples were taken. As its vector, the vaccine had Ad26, which expressed Wuhan-strain SARS-CoV-2 spike. Regarding the study as a whole: After vaccination, reports described spike-specific CD8+ and CD4+ T cell responses as showing substantial breadth.

Sequenced by immunoSEQ multiplex PCR; TCRdb stores in-frame clones only, minus some. The sample has about 350,000 clones, 85% to 90% seen once. Germline V gives CDR1 SEHNR, CDR2 FQNEAQ (reference sequence). The trim removed 5 bases at V and 2 bases at J, leaving 4 bases unmatched. The CDR3 covers 15 residues. This clone was observed once. Its antigen is not identified. The sequence came from a person aged 18 to 65 who received the Ad26.COV2.S COVID-19 vaccine or a placebo. The sequencing here drew on peripheral blood, taken in a trial of Ad26.COV2.S vaccine versus placebo. The V and J genes are TRBV7-9 and TRBJ2-5; 11 nucleotides line up with TRBD2. The CDR3 DNA reads TGTGCCAGCAGCAGAGGGACTAGCGGACAAGAGACCCAGTACTTC. Translating gives CASSRGTSGQETQYF.